These 2 T cell receptor beta chains share one sample of origin, sequenced in a study of shared clonotypes between healthy human individuals (dated by TCRdb to 2020 to 2021). The receptor library was made with the immunoSEQ multiplex PCR assay. What TCRdb holds here is the immuneACCESS table cut down to in-frame rearrangements. Part of the clones is not present; checked against another copy, under half of the missing clones reflect an unresolved V gene, and the others are unexplained. The sample table contains approximately 1.1 million clones; only one count was recorded for more than 75% of them. 0.5% to 0.6% of the sample is taken by the ten largest. The sequencing input was memory CD4+ T cells from PBMCs. The cell subset or site label on this specimen signifies: CD45RA-negative fraction. The origin of the receptors is a man younger than 35 in good health. Some clones in this sample may be carry-over from other donors' samples.

Here the CDR3 reads CASTYSRGLTGNTIYF. The CDR3 nucleotides read TGTGCCAGCACCTACAGTAGGGGCTTAACTGGAAACACCATATATTTT. The chain has TRBV6-6 and TRBJ1-3; D is possibly TRBD1 (5 bases). Trimming cost V 7 bases and J 2 bases, with 18 bases left between them. This CDR3 region has 16 residues. CDR1 is MNHNY and CDR2 is SVGAGI in the germline V gene (reference sequence).

This clone came up once. V gene TRBV7-2 combines with J gene TRBJ2-3, with 7 bases matching TRBD2. With 7 bases clipped from V and 1 base from J, the junction kept 8 bases outside the gene matches. The CDR3 contains 15 residues. CDR1 is SGHTA, CDR2 FQGNSA, per germline. CDR3 in amino acids: CASKDTSARTDTQYF. The CDR3 coding sequence is TGTGCCAGCAAAGATACTAGCGCTCGCACAGATACGCAGTATTTT.